The 25 T cell receptor beta chains below come from one sample, sequenced in a study of T cell responses to AZD1222 COVID-19 vaccine. Measured with immunoSEQ multiplex PCR; TCRdb has only the in-frame clones, and not every one. The sample yields roughly 100,000 clones, 82% seen once. Sequenced material: peripheral blood, taken on day 0 of AZD1222 vaccination. The receptors derive from an adult in good health.

The CDR3 sequence: CSALSSLGQYF. In DNA, the CDR3 is TGCAGTGCTCTAAGTTCCCTGGGGCAGTACTTC. The J gene is TRBJ2-7, the V gene TRBV20-1, with no clear D. CDR3 length: 11 residues. V lost 5 bases, J lost 9 bases, and 14 bases lay in between. Germline V CDR1 and CDR2: DFQATT, SNEGSKA (reference sequence).

The sample holds a few counts of this clone. V gene TRBV5-1 combines with J gene TRBJ1-3; no clear D. V dropped 0 bases and J dropped 2 bases, with 3 bases sitting between them. The germline V gene has CDR1 SGHRS and CDR2 YFSETQ. This CDR3 spans 13 amino acids. CDR3 bases: TGCGCCAGCAGCTTGGAACCTGGAAACACCATATATTTT. The encoded protein is CASSLEPGNTIYF.

The chain has TRBV6-5 and TRBJ1-1, with D uncertain. The germline V gene has CDR1 MNHEY and CDR2 SVGAGI. V lost 6 bases and J 1 base, leaving 9 bases between the germline ends. CDR3 length: 13 residues. CDR3: CASSLTPNTEAFF. CDR3 sequence (DNA): TGTGCCAGCAGCCTGACACCGAACACTGAAGCTTTCTTT.

A few counts support this clone. The chain has TRBV6-6 and TRBJ2-5, with no clear D. Per the germline V gene, CDR1 is MNHNY and CDR2 is SVGAGI (reference sequence). CDR3 length: 13 residues. Trimming took 2 bases from V and 7 from J, leaving 11 bases between them. Here the CDR3 DNA reads TGTGCCAGCAGTTACGACTCGTGGGTGACCCAGTACTTC. Its translation is CASSYDSWVTQYF.

This sequence joins TRBV30 and TRBJ1-4, with D unresolved. CDR1 GTSNPN and CDR2 SVGIG come from the germline V gene (reference sequence). The CDR3 length is 14 residues. Between the trimmed V and J ends, which lost 2 bases and 7 bases, there was a span of 14 bases. The CDR3, as DNA: TGTGCCTGGAGTAGGACGGTAGTGGGTGAAAAACTGTTTTTT. It specifies CAWSRTVVGEKLFF.

The chain links TRBV27 to TRBJ1-1; D might be TRBD1 (5 bases). The germline gives CDR1 MNHEY, CDR2 SMNVEV (reference sequence). This CDR3 spans 17 amino acids. The ends were cut back, 7 bases at V and 3 bases at J, with 24 bases in the middle. The CDR3 DNA sequence: TGTGCCAGCACCAAGAGGGCAGGGTCAGTACCGGACACTGAAGCTTTCTTT. This sequence encodes CASTKRAGSVPDTEAFF.

This sequence joins TRBV3-1 (or the pseudogene TRBV3-2) and TRBJ2-5; a possible D gene is TRBD1 (5 bases). Germline values: CDR1 LGHDT, CDR2 YNNKEL (reference sequence). Trimming took off 1 base at V and 2 bases at J, with 14 bases between the two ends. The CDR3 runs to 16 residues. The chain's CDR3 is CASSQVDIYLQETQYF. CDR3 in DNA: TGTGCCAGCAGCCAAGTGGACATTTATTTACAAGAGACCCAGTACTTC.

The chain combines TRBV29-1 with TRBJ1-2, with D perhaps TRBD1 (5 bases). Germline V gene data show CDR1 as SQVTM and CDR2 as ANQGSEA. Between the trimmed V and J ends, which lost 7 bases and 0 bases, there was a span of 9 bases. This CDR3 is 12 amino acids long. The CDR3 nucleotides read TGCAGCGGAACAGGAGCTAACTATGGCTACACCTTC. Amino acid sequence: CSGTGANYGYTF.

This sequence joins TRBV7-9 and TRBJ2-7, with D possibly matching TRBD2 (5 bases). V lost 5 bases, J lost 3 bases, and 11 bases lay in between. The CDR3 runs 13 residues. Germline CDR1 SEHNR, CDR2 FQNEAQ (reference sequence). The DNA for the CDR3 is TGTGCCAGCAGCCCATTCGGGGACTACGAGCAGTACTTC. It yields the protein CASSPFGDYEQYF.

The rearrangement joins TRBV6-2 or TRBV6-3 to TRBJ2-7; no definite D call. The germline V gene encodes CDR1 MNHEY and CDR2 SVGEGT. This CDR3 region has 15 residues. Trimming took 2 bases from V and 5 from J, leaving 16 bases between them. The CDR3 DNA is TGTGCCAGCAGTTACATAATAAGAGGAAGGCACGAGCAGTACTTC. Its translation is CASSYIIRGRHEQYF.

The genes are TRBV6-2 or TRBV6-3 and TRBJ1-2; TRBD1 might be the D (5 bases). The CDR3 length is 13 residues. CDR1 and CDR2 (germline): MNHEY, SVGEGT. Trimming removed 2 bases from V and 2 bases from J, with 6 bases in between. The DNA for the CDR3 is TGTGCCAGCAGTTACGACAGCAACTATGGCTACACCTTC. Protein product: CASSYDSNYGYTF.

The J gene is TRBJ2-3, the V gene TRBV7-3; tentatively, D is TRBD2 (5 bases). CDR3 size: 14 residues. V lost 3 bases and J 2 bases, leaving 9 bases between the germline ends. Germline V gene lookup returns CDR1 SGHTA and CDR2 FQGTGA. The DNA of the CDR3 is TGTGCCAGCAGCTTCCGACTATCCACAGATACGCAGTATTTT. Protein product: CASSFRLSTDTQYF.

The V call is TRBV6-5, the J call TRBJ1-1; 8 nucleotides agree with TRBD1. Germline assignment: CDR1 MNHEY and CDR2 SVGAGI. The length of the CDR3 is 13 residues. The V segment lost 6 bases and the J segment 1 base; nucleotides outside the gene matches: 1. CDR3: CASRGTGNTEAFF. CDR3 coding DNA: TGTGCCAGCAGGGGGACAGGGAACACTGAAGCTTTCTTT.

The genes are TRBV19 and TRBJ2-5; TRBD2 matches at 8 bases. CDR3 size: 15 residues. Looked up from germline, CDR1 is LNHDA and CDR2 is SQIVND (reference sequence). Trimming removed 3 bases from V and 5 bases from J; junction bases left unmatched: 8. Here the CDR3 reads CASSIGGGLAETQYF. The CDR3 DNA sequence: TGTGCCAGTAGTATCGGGGGGGGCCTCGCGGAGACCCAGTACTTC.

This rearrangement joins TRBV28 to TRBJ2-1, with D hard to call. The V and J ends lost 3 bases and 3 bases respectively, with 3 bases between them. The CDR3 consists of 12 residues. The V gene's germline CDR1 is MDHEN and CDR2 SYDVKM. CDR3 protein: CASSFSYNEQFF. In nucleotides, the CDR3 is TGTGCCAGCAGTTTCAGCTACAATGAGCAGTTCTTC.

V is TRBV20-1 and J is TRBJ2-7; no definite D call. V lost 3 bases to trimming and J lost 4 bases, with 10 bases between them. Looked up from germline, CDR1 is DFQATT and CDR2 is SNEGSKA (reference sequence). The length of the CDR3 is 12 residues. This CDR3 is CSASRQRYEQYF. CDR3 coding DNA: TGCAGTGCTAGTAGGCAGCGATACGAGCAGTACTTC.

The V and J genes are TRBV5-1 and TRBJ2-1, with D tentatively TRBD2 (7 bases). Germline loops: CDR1 SGHRS, CDR2 YFSETQ. Between the trimmed V and J ends, which lost 4 bases and 9 bases, there was a span of 8 bases. The CDR3 spans 11 residues. The CDR3 sequence: CASSGGAEQFF. The CDR3 DNA is TGCGCCAGCAGCGGGGGGGCTGAGCAGTTCTTC.

V is TRBV19 and J is TRBJ1-1; 8 bases align to TRBD1. The trim removed 3 bases at V and 10 bases at J, leaving 4 bases unmatched. The length of the CDR3 is 12 residues. Germline assignment: CDR1 LNHDA and CDR2 SQIVND (reference sequence). DNA for the CDR3: TGTGCCAGTAGTATCCAGGGGGCCCGAGCTTTCTTT. As protein: CASSIQGARAFF. The whole variable domain, remainder taken from reference TRBV19 and TRBJ1-1, is DGGITQSPKYLFRKEGQNVTLSCEQNLNHDAMYWYRQDPGQGLRLIYYSQIVNDFQKGDIAEGYSVSREKKESFPLTVTSAQKNPTAFYLCASSIQGARAFFGQGTRLTVV.

The chain recombines TRBV19 with TRBJ1-5, with D possibly being TRBD1 (6 bases). V shed 3 bases and J shed 4 bases, with 10 bases lying between them. Germline lookup yields CDR1 LNHDA and CDR2 SQIVND (reference sequence). This CDR3 has 14 amino acids. The CDR3 DNA sequence: TGTGCCAGTAGTATGATACAGGGTAATCAGCCCCAGCATTTT. Its translation is CASSMIQGNQPQHF.

V usage is TRBV7-6 and J usage is TRBJ1-1; no clear D. The V gene lost 5 bases and the J gene lost 0 bases, with 10 bases spanning the gap. The CDR3 extends over 14 amino acids. Germline CDR1 reads SGHVS; CDR2 reads FNYEAQ. CDR3 residues: CASSAQTMNTEAFF. CDR3 nucleotides: TGTGCCAGCAGCGCACAAACGATGAACACTGAAGCTTTCTTT.

This clone showed up just a few times. V usage is TRBV2 and J usage is TRBJ2-1; 9 bases agree with TRBD1. The CDR3 covers 14 residues. Germline assignment: CDR1 SNHLY and CDR2 FYNNEI. The V gene end was trimmed by 8 bases and the J gene end by 0 bases; junction bases not matched to a gene: 2. DNA of the CDR3: TGTGCCAGCGGGACAGGGAGCTCCTACAATGAGCAGTTCTTC. It yields the protein CASGTGSSYNEQFF.

This clone was counted between two and nine times. The chain is built from TRBV4-2 and TRBJ2-1; no reliable D call. The V end lost 0 bases, the J end lost 2 bases, and 8 bases lay between the germline ends. This CDR3 is built from 15 residues. Germline V gene lookup returns CDR1 LGHNA and CDR2 YNFKEQ. The CDR3 spells CASSQEQVTYNEQFF. The CDR3 DNA reads TGTGCCAGCAGCCAAGAGCAGGTTACCTACAATGAGCAGTTCTTC.

This chain uses TRBV19 with TRBJ1-5; TRBD1 might be the D (5 bases). Germline-derived CDR1 and CDR2 are LNHDA and SQIVND (reference sequence). The CDR3 runs 16 residues. Trimming cost V 1 base and J 1 base, with 11 bases left between them. CDR3 bases: TGTGCCAGTAGTATAGCCGGGACGGTGAGCAATCAGCCCCAGCATTTT. Translation: CASSIAGTVSNQPQHF.

The rearrangement links TRBV29-1 to TRBJ2-4; D not certain. Germline CDR1 reads SQVTM; CDR2 reads ANQGSEA. The V gene lost 4 bases and the J gene lost 2 bases, with 6 bases spanning the gap. The CDR3 length is 12 residues. The CDR3 spells CSVGVSKNIQYF. In DNA, the CDR3 is TGCAGCGTTGGGGTATCCAAAAACATTCAGTACTTC.

The rearrangement links TRBV4-1 to TRBJ2-1; 7 nucleotides match TRBD2. The CDR3 spans 14 residues. Germline V gives CDR1 MGHRA, CDR2 YSYEKL. The V and J ends lost 4 bases and 6 bases, in that order; junction bases with no gene match: 6. The CDR3 loop is CASSPWTSLNEQFF. The CDR3 DNA is TGCGCCAGCAGCCCCTGGACTAGTCTCAATGAGCAGTTCTTC.